The rows below give T cell receptor beta chains drawn from one sample of a study of blood T cell repertoires in COVID-19. The table came from immunoSEQ multiplex PCR; TCRdb's copy has only in-frame clones and leaves some out. The sample carries 100,000 or so clones, approximately 81% recorded once. The sample comprised peripheral blood. The origin of the receptors is a human donor in a cohort sampled during active COVID-19. Both conserved end residues are trimmed from each CDR3. A D gene is named only where the DNA matches it firmly.

D	V	J	CDR3
TRBD2	TRBV5-1	TRBJ2-2	ASSGTSGHTGELF
TRBD2	TRBV7-2	TRBJ2-5	ASSFSSGGALGETQY
TRBD1	TRBV11-2	TRBJ2-1	ASSGPGQGAEQF
TRBD1	TRBV7-2	TRBJ1-3	ASSLADRISGNTIY
TRBD1	TRBV2	TRBJ1-5	ASSVTGGGSNQPQH
TRBD1	TRBV2	TRBJ2-2	ASSQIGTGLNTGELF
TRBD1	TRBV7-8	TRBJ2-7	ASSLPGTGGYEQY
.	TRBV11-3	TRBJ2-5	ASSLGLRETQY
.	TRBV11-3	TRBJ2-1	ASSSSLVHNEQF
TRBD2	TRBV6-5	TRBJ2-7	ASRNVAGPTYEQY
TRBD2	TRBV5-4	TRBJ2-2	ASSLAGGIGELF
TRBD2	TRBV7-9	TRBJ2-5	ASSLALLAEKETQY
.	TRBV7-2	TRBJ2-6	ASSPPSWQSPVLT
.	TRBV3-1/TRBV3-2	TRBJ2-2	ASSQAGLYTGELF